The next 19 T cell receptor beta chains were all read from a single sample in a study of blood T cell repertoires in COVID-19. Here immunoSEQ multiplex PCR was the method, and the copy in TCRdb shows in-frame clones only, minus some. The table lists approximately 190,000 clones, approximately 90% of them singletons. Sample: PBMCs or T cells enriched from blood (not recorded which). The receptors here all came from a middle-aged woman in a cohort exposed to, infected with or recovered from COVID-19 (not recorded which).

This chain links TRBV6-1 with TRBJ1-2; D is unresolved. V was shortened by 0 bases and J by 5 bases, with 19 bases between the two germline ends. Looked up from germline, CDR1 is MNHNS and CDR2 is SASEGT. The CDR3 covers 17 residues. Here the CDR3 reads CASSEAGRTAGRYGYTF. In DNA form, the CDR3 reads TGTGCCAGCAGTGAAGCTGGGAGGACGGCCGGCCGGTATGGCTACACCTTC.

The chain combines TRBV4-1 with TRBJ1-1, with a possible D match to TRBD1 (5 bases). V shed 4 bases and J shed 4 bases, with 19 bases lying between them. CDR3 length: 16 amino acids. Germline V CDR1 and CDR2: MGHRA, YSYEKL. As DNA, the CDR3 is TGCGCCAGCAGCCCTTCCCCCCAGGGAAAAACCACTGAAGCTTTCTTT. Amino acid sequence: CASSPSPQGKTTEAFF.

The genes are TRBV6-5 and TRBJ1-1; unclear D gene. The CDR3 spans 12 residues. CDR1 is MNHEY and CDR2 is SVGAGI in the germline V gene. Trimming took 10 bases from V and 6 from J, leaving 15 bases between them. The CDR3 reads CAILDQASEAFF. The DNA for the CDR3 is TGTGCCATTCTCGATCAGGCGTCTGAAGCTTTCTTT.

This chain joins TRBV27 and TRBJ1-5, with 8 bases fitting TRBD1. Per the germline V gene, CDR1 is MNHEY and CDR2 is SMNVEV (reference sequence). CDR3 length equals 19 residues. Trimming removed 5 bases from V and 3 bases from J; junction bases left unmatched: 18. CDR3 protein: CASSPTRTGKVRDNQPQHF. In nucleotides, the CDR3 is TGTGCCAGCAGTCCGACTCGGACAGGGAAGGTGAGGGACAATCAGCCCCAGCATTTT.

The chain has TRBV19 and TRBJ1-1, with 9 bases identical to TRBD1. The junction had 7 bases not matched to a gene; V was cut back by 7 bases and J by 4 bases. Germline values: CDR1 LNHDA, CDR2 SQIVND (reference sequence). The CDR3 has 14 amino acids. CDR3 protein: CASIGDRVGTEAFF. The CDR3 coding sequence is TGTGCCAGTATCGGGGACAGGGTGGGCACTGAAGCTTTCTTT.

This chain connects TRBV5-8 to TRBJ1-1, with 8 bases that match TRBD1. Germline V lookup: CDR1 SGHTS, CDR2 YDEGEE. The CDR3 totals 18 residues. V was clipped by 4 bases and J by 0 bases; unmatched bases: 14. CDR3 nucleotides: TGTGCCAGCAGCCCCATGACAGGGGTTGGTTCCCTGAACACTGAAGCTTTCTTT. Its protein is CASSPMTGVGSLNTEAFF.

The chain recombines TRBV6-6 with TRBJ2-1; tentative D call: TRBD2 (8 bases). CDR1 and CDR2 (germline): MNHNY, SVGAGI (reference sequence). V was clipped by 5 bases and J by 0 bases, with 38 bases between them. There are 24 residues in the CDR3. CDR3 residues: CASSHRLRDRVITGTRHSYNEQFF. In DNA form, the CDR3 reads TGTGCCAGCAGTCACCGCCTTAGAGACAGGGTGATTACCGGGACTAGGCACTCCTACAATGAGCAGTTCTTC.

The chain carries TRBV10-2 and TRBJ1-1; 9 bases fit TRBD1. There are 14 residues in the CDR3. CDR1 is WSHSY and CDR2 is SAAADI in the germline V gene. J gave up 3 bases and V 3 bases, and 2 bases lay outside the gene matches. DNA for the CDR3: TGCGCCAGCAGTGAACGGGACAGGGACACTGAAGCTTTCTTT. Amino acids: CASSERDRDTEAFF.

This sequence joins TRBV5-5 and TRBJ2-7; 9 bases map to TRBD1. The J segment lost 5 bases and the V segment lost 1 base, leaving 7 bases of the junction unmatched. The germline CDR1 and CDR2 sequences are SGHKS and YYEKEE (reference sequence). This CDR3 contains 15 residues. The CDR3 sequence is CASSLFVRTGDEQYF. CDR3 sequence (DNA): TGTGCCAGCAGCTTGTTTGTTCGGACAGGGGACGAGCAGTACTTC. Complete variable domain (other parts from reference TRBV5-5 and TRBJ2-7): DAGVTQSPTHLIKTRGQQVTLRCSPISGHKSVSWYQQVLGQGPQFIFQYYEKEERGRGNFPDRFSARQFPNYSSELNVNALLLGDSALYLCASSLFVRTGDEQYFGPGTRLTVT.

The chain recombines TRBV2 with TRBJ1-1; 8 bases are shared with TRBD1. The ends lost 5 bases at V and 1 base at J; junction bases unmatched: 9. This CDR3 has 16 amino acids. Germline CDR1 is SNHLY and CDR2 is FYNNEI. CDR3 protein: CASSTYGTGGNTEAFF. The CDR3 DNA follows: TGTGCCAGCAGTACCTACGGGACAGGTGGGAACACTGAAGCTTTCTTT.

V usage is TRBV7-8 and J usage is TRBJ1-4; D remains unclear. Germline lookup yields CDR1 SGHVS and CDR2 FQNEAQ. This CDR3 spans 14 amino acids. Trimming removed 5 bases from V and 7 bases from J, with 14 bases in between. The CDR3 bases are TGTGCCAGCAGCCCCACCTCGGAGGGTGAAAAACTGTTTTTT. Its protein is CASSPTSEGEKLFF.

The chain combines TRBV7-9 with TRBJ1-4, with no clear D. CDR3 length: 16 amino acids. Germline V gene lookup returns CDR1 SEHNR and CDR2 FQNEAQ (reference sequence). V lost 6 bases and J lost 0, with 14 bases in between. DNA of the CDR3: TGTGCCAGCAGTTACCCCGGGGTCACAACTAATGAAAAACTGTTTTTT. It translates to CASSYPGVTTNEKLFF.

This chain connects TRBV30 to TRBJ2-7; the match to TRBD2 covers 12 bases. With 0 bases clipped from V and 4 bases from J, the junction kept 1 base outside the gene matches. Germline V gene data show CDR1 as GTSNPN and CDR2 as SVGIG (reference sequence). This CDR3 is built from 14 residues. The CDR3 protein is CAWSVTSGGYEQYF. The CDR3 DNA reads TGTGCCTGGAGTGTTACTAGCGGGGGGTACGAGCAGTACTTC.

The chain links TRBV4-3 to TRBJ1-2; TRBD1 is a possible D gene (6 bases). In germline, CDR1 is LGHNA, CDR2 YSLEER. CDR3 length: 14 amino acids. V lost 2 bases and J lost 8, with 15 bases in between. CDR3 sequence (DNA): TGCGCCAGCAGCCAAAGACAGGCCACGGACGGCTACACCTTC. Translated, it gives CASSQRQATDGYTF.

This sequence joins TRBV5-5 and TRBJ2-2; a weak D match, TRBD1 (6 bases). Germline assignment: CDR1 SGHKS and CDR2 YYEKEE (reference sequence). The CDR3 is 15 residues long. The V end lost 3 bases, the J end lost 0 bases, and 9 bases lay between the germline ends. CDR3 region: CASSSGTTNTGELFF. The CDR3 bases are TGTGCCAGCAGCTCCGGGACAACGAACACCGGGGAGCTGTTTTTT.

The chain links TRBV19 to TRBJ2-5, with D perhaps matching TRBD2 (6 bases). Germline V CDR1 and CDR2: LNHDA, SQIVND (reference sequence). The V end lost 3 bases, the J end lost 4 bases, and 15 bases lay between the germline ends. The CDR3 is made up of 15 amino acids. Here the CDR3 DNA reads TGTGCCAGTAGTATGTCCAGATGGGAGGTAGAGACCCAGTACTTC. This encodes CASSMSRWEVETQYF.

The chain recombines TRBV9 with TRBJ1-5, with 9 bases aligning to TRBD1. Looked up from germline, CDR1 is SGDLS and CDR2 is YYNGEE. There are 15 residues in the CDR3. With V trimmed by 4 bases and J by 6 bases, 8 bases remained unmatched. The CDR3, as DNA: TGTGCCAGCAGCCCCGGGACAGGGATTAGTCAGCCCCAGCATTTT. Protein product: CASSPGTGISQPQHF.

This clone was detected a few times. CDR3 DNA sequence: TGTGCCAGCAGTTTCCGAGCCAGGTTGGGTGCTAATGAAAAACTGTTTTTT. Translated, it gives CASSFRARLGANEKLFF. This chain connects TRBV27 to TRBJ1-4; D remains unclear. The CDR3 is made up of 17 amino acids. From germline, CDR1 is MNHEY and CDR2 SMNVEV (reference sequence). Trimming took 3 bases from V and 3 from J, leaving 17 bases between them.

The CDR3 sequence is CASISGQGGNIQYF. Here the CDR3 DNA reads TGTGCCAGCATTTCGGGACAGGGAGGAAACATTCAGTACTTC. The genes are TRBV6-5 and TRBJ2-4, with 9 bases matching TRBD1. Germline lookup yields CDR1 MNHEY and CDR2 SVGAGI. V dropped 7 bases and J dropped 6; count of bases not matched to a gene: 7. The CDR3 consists of 14 residues.